This T cell receptor beta chain is from a study of cytomegalovirus exposure and HLA in healthy donors. General study points: A list of approximately 150 TCR beta chains associated with cytomegalovirus was given.

With 60 Vbeta and 13 Jbeta primers, the PCR was carried out. Sequencing used immunoSEQ multiplex PCR; TCRdb keeps in-frame clones, though not all of them. Its table records 100,000 to 150,000 clones. V shed 2 bases and J shed 4 bases, with 12 bases lying between them. This CDR3 comprises 15 residues. Germline V gives CDR1 LNHDA, CDR2 SQIVND (reference sequence). Remarks on this clone: The antigen is not known.

The rearrangement uses TRBV19 and TRBJ2-1, with D perhaps TRBD2 (6 bases). Material for sequencing was PBMCs. The clonotype comes from a middle-aged woman in good health and CMV-seropositive. This CDR3 reads CASSITGVEYNEQFF. CDR3 coding DNA: TGTGCCAGTAGTATAACGGGGGTCGAATACAATGAGCAGTTCTTC. The full variable domain, completed using reference TRBV19 and TRBJ2-1, is DGGITQSPKYLFRKEGQNVTLSCEQNLNHDAMYWYRQDPGQGLRLIYYSQIVNDFQKGDIAEGYSVSREKKESFPLTVTSAQKNPTAFYLCASSITGVEYNEQFFGPGTRLTVL.